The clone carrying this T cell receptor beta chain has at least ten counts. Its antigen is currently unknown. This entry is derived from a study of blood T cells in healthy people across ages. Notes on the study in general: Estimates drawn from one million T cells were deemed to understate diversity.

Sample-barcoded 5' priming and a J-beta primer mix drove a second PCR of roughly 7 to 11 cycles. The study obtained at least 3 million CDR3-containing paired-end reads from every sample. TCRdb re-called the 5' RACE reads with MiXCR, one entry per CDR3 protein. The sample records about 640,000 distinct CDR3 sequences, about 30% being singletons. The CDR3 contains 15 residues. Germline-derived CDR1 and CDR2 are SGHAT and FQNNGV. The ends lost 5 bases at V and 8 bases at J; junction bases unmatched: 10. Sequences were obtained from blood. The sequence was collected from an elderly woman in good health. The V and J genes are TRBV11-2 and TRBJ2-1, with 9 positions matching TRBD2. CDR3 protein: CASSLTGLATDEQFF. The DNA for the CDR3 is TGTGCCAGCAGCCTCACGGGACTAGCTACCGATGAGCAGTTCTTC.